One and the same sample provided the 32 T cell receptor beta chains below, sequenced in a study of blood T cell repertoires in COVID-19. Repertoires were generated with immunoSEQ multiplex PCR, while TCRdb's copy carries only in-frame clones and drops some. The sample holds tens of thousands of clones, roughly 80% seen once. Sequencing used peripheral blood. These receptors originate from a man in his fifties or sixties with acute or convalescent COVID-19.

The V gene is TRBV6-6, the J gene TRBJ2-7; 9 bases match TRBD2. CDR1 and CDR2 (germline): MNHNY, SVGAGI (reference sequence). The CDR3 consists of 14 residues. With V trimmed by 1 base and J by 4 bases, 2 bases remained unmatched. DNA for the CDR3: TGTGCCAGCAGTTACTTGACTAGCGGATACGAGCAGTACTTC. Translated, it gives CASSYLTSGYEQYF.

The V and J genes are TRBV15 and TRBJ1-1; no firm D call. Germline CDR1 LNHNV, CDR2 YYDKDF (reference sequence). This CDR3 region has 15 residues. V lost 0 bases and J 0 bases, leaving 8 bases between the germline ends. CDR3 in amino acids: CATSRDLWLNTEAFF. The DNA of the CDR3 is TGTGCCACCAGCAGAGATCTTTGGCTGAACACTGAAGCTTTCTTT. The full variable domain, rest sourced from reference TRBV15 and TRBJ1-1, is DAMVIQNPRYQVTQFGKPVTLSCSQTLNHNVMYWYQQKSSQAPKLLFHYYDKDFNNEADTPDNFQSRRPNTSFCFLDIRSPGLGDTAMYLCATSRDLWLNTEAFFGQGTRLTVV.

J is TRBJ2-2 and V is TRBV9; no firm D call. This CDR3 region has 11 residues. From germline, CDR1 is SGDLS and CDR2 YYNGEE. Between the trimmed V and J ends, which lost 2 bases and 6 bases, there was a span of 2 bases. CDR3 amino acids: CASSVAGELFF. As DNA, the CDR3 is TGTGCCAGCAGCGTCGCCGGGGAGCTGTTTTTT.

J is TRBJ1-5 and V is TRBV9, with D unclear. Between the trimmed V and J ends, which lost 4 bases and 0 bases, there was a span of 11 bases. This CDR3 comprises 15 residues. Germline V gives CDR1 SGDLS, CDR2 YYNGEE. CDR3 coding DNA: TGTGCCAGCAGCCCCCAAGCGGTTAGCAATCAGCCCCAGCATTTT. Translating gives CASSPQAVSNQPQHF.

The chain recombines TRBV3-1 (or the pseudogene TRBV3-2) with TRBJ1-4, with D hard to call. In germline, CDR1 is LGHDT, CDR2 YNNKEL (reference sequence). The CDR3 is made up of 17 amino acids. Trimming shortened V by 1 base and J by 2 bases, and 14 bases separated the two germline ends. CDR3 DNA: TGTGCCAGCAGCCAAGTCGGCGGAGGGATCACTAATGAAAAACTGTTTTTT. Residues: CASSQVGGGITNEKLFF.

The chain carries TRBV24-1 and TRBJ2-1; 8 positions agree with TRBD1. The ends lost 4 bases at V and 9 bases at J; junction bases unmatched: 4. Germline CDR1 is KGHDR and CDR2 is SFDVKD. This CDR3 spans 13 amino acids. In DNA form, the CDR3 reads TGTGCCACCAGTGAACAGGGGGGCGGTGAGCAGTTCTTC. This codes for CATSEQGGGEQFF.

In this sample, this clone turned up a few times. The chain uses TRBV4-2 and TRBJ1-2, with 7 bases lining up with TRBD1. Germline CDR1 is LGHNA and CDR2 is YNFKEQ. The CDR3 runs 14 residues. Trimming took 0 bases from V and 2 from J; bases not matched to a gene: 0. CDR3 amino acids: CASSQDRGNYGYTF. CDR3 DNA sequence: TGTGCCAGCAGCCAAGACAGGGGGAACTATGGCTACACCTTC.

The chain is built from TRBV19 and TRBJ2-5; D may be TRBD1 (5 bases). Germline-derived CDR1 and CDR2 are LNHDA and SQIVND (reference sequence). CDR3 size: 15 residues. V lost 1 base, J lost 5 bases, and 14 bases lay in between. In DNA form, the CDR3 reads TGTGCCAGTAGTATAGGGGGCAGGGCGGTGGAGACCCAGTACTTC. Amino acids: CASSIGGRAVETQYF.

The CDR3 protein is CASSIDGGVQAFF. CDR3 DNA sequence: TGTGCCAGCAGCATAGACGGAGGAGTACAAGCTTTCTTT. This rearrangement joins TRBV5-8 to TRBJ1-1; D not certain. CDR3 size: 13 residues. Germline V lookup: CDR1 SGHTS, CDR2 YDEGEE. V lost 4 bases and J 9 bases, leaving 16 bases between the germline ends.

The V call is TRBV7-9, the J call TRBJ1-3, with a tentative D call TRBD1 (5 bases). This CDR3 region has 14 residues. V was clipped by 3 bases and J by 2 bases, with 8 bases between them. The germline V gene has CDR1 SEHNR and CDR2 FQNEAQ (reference sequence). The CDR3: CASSLGGAGNTIYF. The CDR3 region has the DNA TGTGCCAGCAGCTTGGGAGGGGCTGGAAACACCATATATTTT.

The CDR3, as DNA: TGTGCCAGTAGTATAGGAGGGGGCGGCTATGGCTACACCTTC. As protein: CASSIGGGGYGYTF. This chain links TRBV19 with TRBJ1-2; 7 bases align to TRBD1. After removal of 1 base from V and 4 bases from J, the junction contained 3 bases not matched to a gene. CDR1 and CDR2 (germline): LNHDA, SQIVND (reference sequence). The CDR3 contains 14 residues. Full variable domain (missing parts from reference TRBV19 and TRBJ1-2): DGGITQSPKYLFRKEGQNVTLSCEQNLNHDAMYWYRQDPGQGLRLIYYSQIVNDFQKGDIAEGYSVSREKKESFPLTVTSAQKNPTAFYLCASSIGGGGYGYTFGSGTRLTVV.

The rearrangement joins TRBV23-1 to TRBJ2-5; D might be TRBD2 (6 bases). TRBV23-1 is an ORF, and what it does is uncertain. Trimming removed 2 bases from V and 0 bases from J, with 13 bases in between. The CDR3 totals 16 residues. The CDR3 protein is CASSQRKGTDQETQYF. CDR3 in DNA: TGCGCCAGCAGTCAAAGGAAAGGGACTGACCAAGAGACCCAGTACTTC.

The chain couples TRBV13 to TRBJ2-7; D gene uncertain. CDR1 is PRHDT, CDR2 FYEKMQ, per germline (reference sequence). V was clipped by 6 bases and J by 2 bases, with 14 bases between them. The CDR3 has 14 residues. CDR3 amino acids: CASRSRWQTYEQYF. Written as DNA, the CDR3 is TGTGCCAGCAGATCCAGATGGCAGACCTACGAGCAGTACTTC.

CDR3 amino acids: CASSYGQGYGYTF. The CDR3, as DNA: TGTGCCAGCAGCTATGGACAGGGTTATGGCTACACCTTC. V and J are TRBV7-9 and TRBJ1-2; 8 nucleotides align to TRBD1. The CDR3 spans 13 residues. Germline CDR1 reads SEHNR; CDR2 reads FQNEAQ (reference sequence). With V trimmed by 4 bases and J by 5 bases, 3 bases remained unmatched.

This clone was counted a few times. V gene TRBV5-6 combines with J gene TRBJ1-6, with D maybe TRBD1 (6 bases). V was cut by 6 bases and J by 11 bases, with 18 bases left in between. Germline CDR1 is SGHDT and CDR2 is YYEEEE. The CDR3 covers 14 residues. This CDR3 reads CASILGGGWTPLHF. The CDR3 nucleotides read TGTGCCAGCATCCTTGGGGGGGGCTGGACACCCCTCCACTTT.

The chain combines TRBV10-2 with TRBJ1-5; 8 nucleotides line up with TRBD1. Trimming at V came to 6 bases and at J to 4 bases, leaving 8 bases not matched to a gene. The CDR3 extends over 15 amino acids. Germline lookup yields CDR1 WSHSY and CDR2 SAAADI. CDR3 residues: CASRLGQGVNQPQHF. CDR3 DNA: TGCGCCAGCAGACTCGGACAGGGCGTAAATCAGCCCCAGCATTTT.

The chain carries TRBV29-1 and TRBJ1-2, with 10 bases lining up with TRBD1. This CDR3 is built from 15 residues. V dropped 2 bases and J dropped 4; count of bases not matched to a gene: 7. Looked up from germline, CDR1 is SQVTM and CDR2 is ANQGSEA. The CDR3 reads CSVETGGQGSYGYTF. The DNA for the CDR3 is TGCAGCGTTGAAACTGGGGGACAGGGGAGCTATGGCTACACCTTC.

The chain joins TRBV5-6 to TRBJ2-7; possibly TRBD1 for D (6 bases). The V gene's germline CDR1 is SGHDT and CDR2 YYEEEE. V was shortened by 5 bases and J by 0 bases, with 15 bases between the two germline ends. The CDR3 contains 15 residues. CDR3 bases: TGTGCCAGCAGTCCCTTCGACAGGAGCTCCTACGAGCAGTACTTC. This sequence encodes CASSPFDRSSYEQYF.

This clone was seen a few times. The rearrangement joins TRBV25-1 to TRBJ1-2; D remains unclear. The germline V and J ends were trimmed by 3 bases and 4 bases, with 15 bases remaining between them. The germline V gene encodes CDR1 MGHDK and CDR2 SYGVNS. The CDR3 runs to 15 residues. Written as DNA, the CDR3 is TGTGCCAGCAGTGACCTCGACCGGGAGCTCTATGGCTACACCTTC. Its translation is CASSDLDRELYGYTF.

This chain links TRBV7-2 with TRBJ2-1; tentatively, D is TRBD1 (6 bases). The germline gives CDR1 SGHTA, CDR2 FQGNSA. The CDR3 is made up of 13 amino acids. The ends were cut back, 3 bases at V and 9 bases at J, with 12 bases in the middle. The CDR3 nucleotides read TGTGCCAGCAGCTTCTCCAGGGGCGGTGAGCAGTTCTTC. Amino acids: CASSFSRGGEQFF.

This chain uses TRBV24-1 with TRBJ2-3; possibly TRBD2 for D (6 bases). Trimming stripped 2 bases from V and 1 base from J, with 12 bases between. The germline CDR1 and CDR2 sequences are KGHDR and SFDVKD. CDR3 length equals 16 residues. The CDR3 is CATSDSRIAGTDTQYF. In nucleotides, the CDR3 is TGTGCCACCAGTGATTCTAGAATAGCGGGCACAGATACGCAGTATTTT.

V and J are TRBV6-5 and TRBJ2-2; 7 positions agree with TRBD1. The junction had 7 bases not matched to a gene; V was cut back by 2 bases and J by 7 bases. Germline values: CDR1 MNHEY, CDR2 SVGAGI. The CDR3 spans 15 residues. DNA for the CDR3: TGTGCCAGCAGTTACAGGGGGCCCTGGGGCGGGGAGCTGTTTTTT. Protein sequence: CASSYRGPWGGELFF.

The count of this clone is one. This chain uses TRBV30 with TRBJ2-7, with TRBD1 identical over 7 bases. CDR1 is GTSNPN and CDR2 is SVGIG in the germline V gene (reference sequence). The CDR3 sequence is 13 residues long. V gave up 7 bases and J gave up 1 base; unmatched junction bases: 7. The CDR3 spells CASEGAVSYEQYF. CDR3 in DNA: TGTGCCTCCGAGGGGGCTGTATCCTACGAGCAGTACTTC.

The rearrangement links TRBV10-2 to TRBJ2-1, with TRBD1 matching over 10 bases. The V and J ends lost 5 bases and 5 bases, in that order; junction bases with no gene match: 3. Germline V CDR1 and CDR2: WSHSY, SAAADI. The length of the CDR3 is 14 residues. CDR3 protein: CASSTDRGNNEQFF. The DNA of the CDR3 is TGCGCCAGCAGTACGGACAGGGGGAACAATGAGCAGTTCTTC.

About this clone itself: Other DNA sequences within the sample encode an identical CDR3. The V gene is TRBV5-1, the J gene TRBJ1-2; 8 nucleotides match TRBD1. V shed 0 bases and J 6 bases; nucleotides not matched to a gene: 4. The CDR3 has 14 residues. From germline, CDR1 is SGHRS and CDR2 YFSETQ. This CDR3 is CASSLAGQGDGYTF. In DNA form, the CDR3 reads TGCGCCAGCAGCTTGGCCGGACAGGGAGATGGCTACACCTTC.

This chain uses TRBV6-5 with TRBJ1-2; the D gene is possibly TRBD1 (5 bases). CDR3 size: 12 residues. With 7 bases removed from V and 7 bases from J, the gap between germline ends came to 13 bases. Germline lookup yields CDR1 MNHEY and CDR2 SVGAGI. The CDR3 coding sequence is TGTGCCAGCAAACAAGGGGCGATTGGCTACACCTTC. Protein: CASKQGAIGYTF.

This chain joins TRBV3-1 (or the pseudogene TRBV3-2) and TRBJ1-1; D is unresolved. CDR3 size: 14 residues. Germline assignment: CDR1 LGHDT and CDR2 YNNKEL (reference sequence). Trimming took 1 base from V and 2 from J, leaving 8 bases between them. In DNA form, the CDR3 reads TGTGCCAGCAGCCAAGTGACGGGAAACACTGAAGCTTTCTTT. Its protein product is CASSQVTGNTEAFF.

The J gene is TRBJ1-4, the V gene TRBV7-9; D possibly corresponds to TRBD1 (6 bases). The CDR3 is 14 amino acids. Germline-derived CDR1 and CDR2 are SEHNR and FQNEAQ (reference sequence). V shed 5 bases and J shed 8 bases, with 15 bases lying between them. The CDR3 spells CASSPTGLGEKLFF. CDR3 DNA sequence: TGTGCCAGCAGCCCAACAGGGCTTGGAGAAAAACTGTTTTTT.

V is TRBV10-2 and J is TRBJ1-3, with 8 bases that match TRBD1. V trimming: 5 bases; J trimming: 2 bases; junction bases outside the gene matches: 8. In germline, CDR1 is WSHSY, CDR2 SAAADI. The CDR3 loop spans 16 amino acids. In nucleotides, the CDR3 is TGCGCCAGCAGTTTAGCAACAGGGGGTACTGGAAACACCATATATTTT. Its protein is CASSLATGGTGNTIYF.

The V and J genes are TRBV19 and TRBJ1-1; possible D gene TRBD1, 5 bases. V gave up 5 bases and J gave up 1 base, with 11 bases separating them. Per the germline V gene, CDR1 is LNHDA and CDR2 is SQIVND (reference sequence). This CDR3 region has 14 residues. CDR3 DNA sequence: TGTGCCAGTAGTCCCGGAGGGGCGAACACTGAAGCTTTCTTT. As protein: CASSPGGANTEAFF.

V and J are TRBV11-2 and TRBJ1-6; 8 bases are a match to TRBD1. V shed 5 bases and J 9 bases; nucleotides not matched to a gene: 9. Germline V gene lookup returns CDR1 SGHAT and CDR2 FQNNGV. This CDR3 has 15 residues. The CDR3 DNA reads TGTGCCAGCAGCCGCGAGGACAGGGTAAGTTCACCCCTCCACTTT. The encoded protein is CASSREDRVSSPLHF.

This chain connects TRBV7-2 to TRBJ2-1; the match to TRBD2 covers 7 bases. Germline V gene sequence: CDR1 SGHTA, CDR2 FQGNSA. The CDR3 has 12 residues. V shed 5 bases, J shed 14 bases, and the junction held 9 bases outside the gene matches. As DNA, the CDR3 is TGTGCCAGCAGCGAGGTGGGGGGGACGGAGTTCTTC. As protein: CASSEVGGTEFF.